The T cell receptor (beta chain) under discussion was sequenced for a study of cytomegalovirus exposure and HLA in healthy donors. Study overall: Early release data held some 79 million unique TCRs from HLA-typed donors. Overall study results and limits: Immune exposure was documented only through CMV serostatus. TRBV6-2, TRBV6-3 and some other V segments were unresolvable in 87-base-pair reads. In a later analysis, across HLA loci, associated TCR counts were highest for DRB1, lowest for HLA-C.

Unmatched junction bases numbered 3, after V lost 1 base and J lost 7 bases. CDR3 length equals 14 residues. CDR1 SGHRS and CDR2 YFSETQ come from the germline V gene. A note on this clone: Its target is unknown.

The PCR contained 60 Vbeta and 13 Jbeta primers. Clones were read by immunoSEQ multiplex PCR, and TCRdb kept only the in-frame ones, dropping some. The data hold about 100,000 clones, with around 82% observed a single time. This TCR came from a man in his forties or fifties in good health and CMV-seropositive. Sequencing was done on a sample of PBMCs. The rearrangement links TRBV5-1 to TRBJ1-5; 9 nucleotides agree with TRBD1. Here the CDR3 reads CASSLRQGDQPQHF. As DNA, the CDR3 is TGCGCCAGCAGCTTGAGACAGGGGGACCAGCCCCAGCATTTT.